One sample yielded the 14 T cell receptor beta chains listed below, sequenced in a study of cytotoxic CD8 clonotypes in ibrutinib-treated CLL. Here immunoSEQ multiplex PCR was the method, and the copy in TCRdb shows in-frame clones only, minus some. The table lists roughly 180,000 clones, 55% to 85% of them singletons. This sample comprised PBMCs, obtained after 24 months of ibrutinib treatment. The origin of the receptors is a human donor with chronic lymphocytic leukemia.

V gene TRBV5-4 combines with J gene TRBJ1-1; possibly TRBD1 for D (6 bases). The CDR3 spans 14 residues. Trimming cost V 4 bases and J 1 base, with 11 bases left between them. Germline values: CDR1 SGHNT, CDR2 YYREEE (reference sequence). In nucleotides, the CDR3 is TGTGCCAGCAGCAGGTTACAGGGGAACACTGAAGCTTTCTTT. This codes for CASSRLQGNTEAFF.

Written as DNA, the CDR3 is TGTGCCAGCAGTAACACCTGGGAGCAGTTCTTC. Its translation: CASSNTWEQFF. The chain links TRBV27 to TRBJ2-1; D not certain. The V gene's germline CDR1 is MNHEY and CDR2 SMNVEV (reference sequence). Trimming stripped 5 bases from V and 10 bases from J, with 9 bases between. CDR3 length equals 11 residues.

A few counts support this clone. The V call is TRBV6-1, the J call TRBJ2-3; no reliable D call. Germline V CDR1 and CDR2: MNHNS, SASEGT. The V and J ends lost 2 bases and 0 bases respectively, with 6 bases between them. The CDR3 totals 14 residues. The CDR3 is CASSETWSTDTQYF. CDR3 DNA sequence: TGTGCCAGCAGTGAAACCTGGAGCACAGATACGCAGTATTTT.

The chain links TRBV29-1 to TRBJ1-1; no clear D gene. The CDR3 extends over 13 amino acids. Germline values: CDR1 SQVTM, CDR2 ANQGSEA. Trimming left V 2 bases short and J 0 bases short, with 7 bases between. For the CDR3, the DNA is TGCAGCGTTGAAACGGGAATGAACACTGAAGCTTTCTTT. Protein sequence: CSVETGMNTEAFF.

The chain has TRBV18 and TRBJ1-4, with TRBD1 matching over 8 bases. CDR3 size: 15 residues. Germline lookup yields CDR1 KGHSH and CDR2 LQKENI. V trimming: 3 bases; J trimming: 3 bases; junction bases outside the gene matches: 3. The CDR3 protein is CASSPGQAANEKLFF. CDR3 in DNA: TGTGCCAGCTCACCGGGACAGGCGGCTAATGAAAAACTGTTTTTT.

The chain employs TRBV2 and TRBJ1-2, with unresolved D. Germline values: CDR1 SNHLY, CDR2 FYNNEI. This CDR3 region has 12 residues. The V end was cut by 6 bases, the J end by 2 bases, with 7 bases between. DNA for the CDR3: TGTGCCAGCAGGGATCTAAACTATGGCTACACCTTC. Translated: CASRDLNYGYTF.

This clone was counted between two and nine times. The chain joins TRBV7-2 to TRBJ2-7; D might be TRBD2 (6 bases). Trimming shortened V by 5 bases and J by 6 bases, and 17 bases separated the two germline ends. The CDR3 length is 14 residues. CDR1 and CDR2 (germline): SGHTA, FQGNSA. CDR3 coding DNA: TGTGCCAGCAGCCGTACAACGGGAGTAACCGAGCAGTACTTC. This codes for CASSRTTGVTEQYF.

The rearrangement uses TRBV21-1 and TRBJ2-4. TRBV21-1 is described as a pseudogene. This CDR3 is 17 amino acids long. CDR3 coding DNA: TGTGCCAGCAGCAAAAGGCGGCGACTTGGGGACAAAAACATTCAGTACTTC. As protein: CASSKRRRLGDKNIQYF.

The gene calls are TRBV29-1 and TRBJ2-1; 8 nucleotides agree with TRBD2. CDR3 size: 13 residues. V lost 0 bases and J lost 16; bases outside the gene matches: 11. The germline V gene has CDR1 SQVTM and CDR2 ANQGSEA. CDR3 nucleotide sequence: TGCAGCGTTGAAGAGAATAGCGGGGTCGTTGGTTTCTTC. This codes for CSVEENSGVVGFF.

The rearrangement joins TRBV4-1 to TRBJ1-3; D unresolved. Trimming stripped 2 bases from V and 0 bases from J, with 8 bases between. Germline V gene lookup returns CDR1 MGHRA and CDR2 YSYEKL. The CDR3 spans 15 residues. The CDR3 protein is CASSQPESSGNTIYF. The DNA for the CDR3 is TGCGCCAGCAGCCAACCCGAGAGCTCTGGAAACACCATATATTTT.

The chain employs TRBV29-1 and TRBJ2-7, with no clear D. The CDR3 runs to 9 residues. Trimming pared 6 bases from V and 4 bases from J, leaving 4 bases between. The germline gives CDR1 SQVTM, CDR2 ANQGSEA. The CDR3 here is CSVFYEQYF. CDR3 coding DNA: TGCAGCGTCTTTTACGAGCAGTACTTC.

In its sample, this clone was seen once. The CDR3 DNA is TGTGCCAGCAGCACCGGGACACCGTCGGACTATGGCTACACCTTC. This sequence encodes CASSTGTPSDYGYTF. The chain employs TRBV6-1 and TRBJ1-2; maybe TRBD1 (6 bases). CDR1 is MNHNS and CDR2 is SASEGT in the germline V gene. The V end lost 6 bases, the J end lost 3 bases, and 17 bases lay between the germline ends. The CDR3 sequence is 15 residues long.

The chain recombines TRBV13 with TRBJ1-1, with D tentatively TRBD1 (5 bases). Trimming shortened V by 5 bases and J by 0 bases, and 13 bases separated the two germline ends. This CDR3 spans 15 amino acids. Germline-derived CDR1 and CDR2 are PRHDT and FYEKMQ (reference sequence). CDR3 sequence reads: CASSPFKGMNTEAFF. In nucleotides, the CDR3 is TGTGCCAGCAGCCCATTCAAGGGGATGAACACTGAAGCTTTCTTT.

The rearrangement joins TRBV7-8 to TRBJ1-1; 10 nucleotides match TRBD1. The trim removed 6 bases at V and 0 bases at J, leaving 4 bases unmatched. CDR3 length: 15 amino acids. Germline CDR1 and CDR2: SGHVS and FQNEAQ. The CDR3 nucleotides are TGTGCCAGCAGACCCGGGACAGGGGTGAACACTGAAGCTTTCTTT. It specifies CASRPGTGVNTEAFF.